These 15 T cell receptor beta chains share one sample of origin, sequenced in a study of blood T cell repertoires in COVID-19. Data came from immunoSEQ multiplex PCR; TCRdb stores just in-frame clones and leaves some out. Of over 200,000 clones listed, over 80% were seen once; the top ten hold about 1.3%. Sequencing input: PBMCs or T cells enriched from blood (not recorded which). These receptors were taken from a man younger than 40 who had recovered from COVID-19.

This chain joins TRBV10-3 and TRBJ1-1, with D tentatively TRBD1 (6 bases). The V end was cut by 6 bases, the J end by 4 bases, with 12 bases between. Germline V CDR1 and CDR2: ENHRY, SYGVKD. This CDR3 has 13 amino acids. For the CDR3, the DNA is TGTGCCATCAGACCTGTAGGGGGCACTGAAGCTTTCTTT. This translates into CAIRPVGGTEAFF.

The chain links TRBV9 to TRBJ1-2; TRBD1 is a possible D gene (5 bases). This CDR3 is 18 amino acids long. Germline CDR1 reads SGDLS; CDR2 reads YYNGEE. V lost 3 bases and J 1 base, leaving 22 bases between the germline ends. As DNA, the CDR3 is TGTGCCAGCAGCGAGAACGCAGACAGTCCTCAACTTAACTATGGCTACACCTTC. As protein: CASSENADSPQLNYGYTF.

CDR3 amino acids: CASSPQSQGSYNSPLHF. CDR3 nucleotide sequence: TGTGCCAGCTCACCCCAATCTCAGGGGTCTTATAATTCACCCCTCCACTTT. This chain joins TRBV18 and TRBJ1-6; D perhaps matches TRBD1 (6 bases). V lost 3 bases, J lost 4 bases, and 16 bases lay in between. The CDR3 loop spans 17 amino acids. The germline gives CDR1 KGHSH, CDR2 LQKENI.

This chain joins TRBV7-2 and TRBJ1-5, with D perhaps TRBD1 (5 bases). Germline assignment: CDR1 SGHTA and CDR2 FQGNSA. The CDR3 length is 15 residues. V lost 2 bases, J lost 4 bases, and 12 bases lay in between. CDR3 sequence reads: CASSLYPGPNQPQHF. CDR3 coding DNA: TGTGCCAGCAGCTTATATCCAGGGCCTAATCAGCCCCAGCATTTT.

This clone was detected a few times. This chain links TRBV29-1 with TRBJ1-1; 9 bases match TRBD1. CDR1 SQVTM and CDR2 ANQGSEA come from the germline V gene. The ends lost 7 bases at V and 0 bases at J; junction bases unmatched: 3. The CDR3 runs 13 residues. The CDR3 coding sequence is TGCAGCGCCGGACAGGGGTTGAACACTGAAGCTTTCTTT. It encodes CSAGQGLNTEAFF.

This clone was picked up one time. This CDR3 reads CASSQRQGANEQFF. The CDR3 DNA sequence: TGTGCCAGCAGCCAACGACAGGGGGCGAATGAGCAGTTCTTC. The chain couples TRBV5-4 to TRBJ2-1; 10 bases fit TRBD1. Per the germline V gene, CDR1 is SGHNT and CDR2 is YYREEE (reference sequence). Losses at the gene ends were 4 bases for V and 7 bases for J; bases not matched to a gene: 5. The CDR3 has 14 residues.

The rearrangement uses TRBV7-2 and TRBJ2-1; 13 nucleotides match TRBD2. Germline values: CDR1 SGHTA, CDR2 FQGNSA. The CDR3 runs 15 residues. V lost 5 bases, J lost 7 bases, and 5 bases stayed unmatched. CDR3 coding DNA: TGTGCCAGCAGCCGGACTAGCGGGAGTGGAAATGAGCAGTTCTTC. Translation gives CASSRTSGSGNEQFF.

The chain links TRBV7-2 to TRBJ2-1, with D possibly TRBD1 on 6 matching bases. Trimming pared 2 bases from V and 3 bases from J, leaving 11 bases between. This CDR3 has 15 amino acids. CDR1 is SGHTA and CDR2 is FQGNSA in the germline V gene. The CDR3 here is CASSLRQGHYNEQFF. The CDR3 region has the DNA TGTGCCAGCAGCTTAAGGCAGGGGCACTACAATGAGCAGTTCTTC.

The chain uses TRBV4-2 and TRBJ2-2; maybe TRBD2 (5 bases). CDR3 size: 14 residues. V was cut by 0 bases and J by 6 bases, with 8 bases left in between. Looked up from germline, CDR1 is LGHNA and CDR2 is YNFKEQ. The CDR3 here is CASSQDRGSGELFF. The CDR3 nucleotides are TGTGCCAGCAGCCAAGATCGGGGTTCCGGGGAGCTGTTTTTT.

There are a few counts of this clone. The V and J genes are TRBV10-1 and TRBJ1-6; D is unclear. Germline CDR1 reads WNHNN; CDR2 reads SYGVQD (reference sequence). The CDR3 totals 13 residues. The V gene lost 1 base and the J gene lost 8 bases, with 6 bases spanning the gap. CDR3 protein: CASSEFGDSPLHF. The CDR3 bases are TGCGCCAGCAGTGAGTTCGGAGATTCACCCCTCCACTTT.

The rearrangement joins TRBV6-2 or TRBV6-3 to TRBJ2-5; D call uncertain. V was pared by 0 bases and J by 5 bases, with 13 bases between. The CDR3 contains 15 residues. Germline V CDR1 and CDR2: MNHEY, SVGEGT. The CDR3 spells CASSYSRQGWETQYF. The CDR3 nucleotides are TGTGCCAGCAGTTACTCGCGACAAGGATGGGAGACCCAGTACTTC.

This clone was detected only a few times. The chain is built from TRBV19 and TRBJ1-3; D not certain. The CDR3 consists of 13 residues. V lost 9 bases to trimming and J lost 0 bases, with 9 bases between them. Germline CDR1 reads LNHDA; CDR2 reads SQIVND (reference sequence). The CDR3 loop reads CASDTYSGNTIYF. CDR3 sequence (DNA): TGTGCCAGCGACACTTACTCTGGAAACACCATATATTTT. The full variable domain, completed using reference TRBV19 and TRBJ1-3, is DGGITQSPKYLFRKEGQNVTLSCEQNLNHDAMYWYRQDPGQGLRLIYYSQIVNDFQKGDIAEGYSVSREKKESFPLTVTSAQKNPTAFYLCASDTYSGNTIYFGEGSWLTVV.

This chain uses TRBV19 with TRBJ1-5; D possibly corresponds to TRBD1 (5 bases). The CDR3 totals 15 residues. The V end was cut by 2 bases, the J end by 3 bases, with 11 bases between. Germline assignment: CDR1 LNHDA and CDR2 SQIVND (reference sequence). Written as DNA, the CDR3 is TGTGCCAGTAGTATACGAGGCAGGGCCAATCAGCCCCAGCATTTT. Amino acids: CASSIRGRANQPQHF.

As regards this clone: The junction does not match germline at one end; this may be a read error. CDR3 region: CASSQEGLIF. The DNA of the CDR3 is TGTGCCAGCAGCCAAGAAGGACTAATCTTC. This chain connects TRBV3-1 (or the pseudogene TRBV3-2) to TRBJ2-7; a possible D gene is TRBD2 (6 bases). The CDR3 is 10 residues long. Germline-derived CDR1 and CDR2 are LGHDT and YNNKEL (reference sequence).

This clone was found once. V gene TRBV6-5 combines with J gene TRBJ2-7, with 11 bases lining up with TRBD2. Per the germline V gene, CDR1 is MNHEY and CDR2 is SVGAGI. This CDR3 is 15 amino acids long. V lost 6 bases, J lost 5 bases, and 9 bases stayed unmatched. CDR3 sequence reads: CASRATSGSRHEQYF. Here the CDR3 DNA reads TGTGCCAGCAGGGCAACTAGCGGGAGTCGACACGAGCAGTACTTC.